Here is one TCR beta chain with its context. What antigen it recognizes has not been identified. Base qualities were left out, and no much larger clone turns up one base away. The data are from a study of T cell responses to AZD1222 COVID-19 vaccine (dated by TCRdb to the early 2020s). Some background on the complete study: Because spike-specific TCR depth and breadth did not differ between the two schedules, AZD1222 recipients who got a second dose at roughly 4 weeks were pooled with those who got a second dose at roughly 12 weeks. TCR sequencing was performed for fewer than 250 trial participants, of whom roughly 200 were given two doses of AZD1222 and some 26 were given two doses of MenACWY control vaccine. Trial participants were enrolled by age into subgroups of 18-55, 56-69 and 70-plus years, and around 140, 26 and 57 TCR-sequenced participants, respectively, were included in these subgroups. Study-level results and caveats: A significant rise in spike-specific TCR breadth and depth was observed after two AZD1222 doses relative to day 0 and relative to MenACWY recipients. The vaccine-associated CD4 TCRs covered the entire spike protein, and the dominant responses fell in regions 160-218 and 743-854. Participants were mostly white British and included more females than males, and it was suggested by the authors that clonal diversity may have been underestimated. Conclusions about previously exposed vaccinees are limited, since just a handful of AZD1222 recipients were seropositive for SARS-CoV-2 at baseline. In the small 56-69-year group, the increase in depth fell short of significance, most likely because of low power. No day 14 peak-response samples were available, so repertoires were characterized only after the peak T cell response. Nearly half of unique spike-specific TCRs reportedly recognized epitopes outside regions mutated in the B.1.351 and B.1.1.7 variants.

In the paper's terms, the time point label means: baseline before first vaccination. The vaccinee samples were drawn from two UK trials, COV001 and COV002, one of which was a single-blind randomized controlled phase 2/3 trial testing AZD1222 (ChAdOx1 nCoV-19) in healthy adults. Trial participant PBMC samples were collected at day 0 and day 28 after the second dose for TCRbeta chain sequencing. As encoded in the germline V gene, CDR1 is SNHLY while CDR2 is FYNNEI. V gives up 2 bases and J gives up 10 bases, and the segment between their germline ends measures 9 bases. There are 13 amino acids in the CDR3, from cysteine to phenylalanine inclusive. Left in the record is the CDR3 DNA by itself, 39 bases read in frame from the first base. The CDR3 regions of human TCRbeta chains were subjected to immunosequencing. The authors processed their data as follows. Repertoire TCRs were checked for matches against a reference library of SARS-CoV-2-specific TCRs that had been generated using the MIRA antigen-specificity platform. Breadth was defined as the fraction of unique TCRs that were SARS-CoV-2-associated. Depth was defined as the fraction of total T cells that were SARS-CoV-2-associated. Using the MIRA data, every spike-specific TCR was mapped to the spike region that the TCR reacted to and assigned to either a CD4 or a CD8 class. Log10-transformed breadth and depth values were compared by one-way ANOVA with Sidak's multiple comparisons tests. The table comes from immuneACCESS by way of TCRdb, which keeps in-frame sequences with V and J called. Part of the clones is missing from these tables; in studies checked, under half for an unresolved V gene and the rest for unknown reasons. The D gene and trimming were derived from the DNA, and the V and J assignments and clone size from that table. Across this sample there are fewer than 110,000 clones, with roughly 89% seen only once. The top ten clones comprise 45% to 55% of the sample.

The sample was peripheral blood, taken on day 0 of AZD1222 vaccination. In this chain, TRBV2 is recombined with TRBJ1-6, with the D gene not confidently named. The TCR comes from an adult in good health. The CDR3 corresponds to CASSERVVSPLHF. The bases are TGTGCCAGCAGTGAACGGGTAGTATCACCCCTCCACTTT. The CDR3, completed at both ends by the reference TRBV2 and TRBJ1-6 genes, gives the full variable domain EPEVTQTPSHQVTQMGQEVILRCVPISNHLYFYWYRQILGQKVEFLVSFYNNEISEKSEIFDDQFSVERPDGSNFTLKIRSTKLEDSAMYFCASSERVVSPLHFGNGTRLTVT.